This paragraph reports one TCR beta chain. The antigen is undetermined. These data are taken from a study of blood T cells in healthy people across ages. Study-level information: Capture by template switching was about one barcoded beta molecule per two T cells. Findings and caveats of the study: Since the PBMCs were unsorted, naive and antigen-experienced cells could not be conclusively compared. Diversity estimates drawn from one million T cells were deemed underestimates.

A sample-barcoded 5' primer and a J-beta primer mix were used in a second PCR of roughly 7 to 12 cycles. A template-switch adaptor with 12 random nucleotides tagged each cDNA molecule. TCRdb re-analysed the 5' RACE reads in MiXCR, keeping a single row per CDR3 protein. In the table there are some 700,000 distinct CDR3 sequences, roughly 45% of which are singletons. The CDR3 extends over 16 amino acids. J lost 4 bases, V lost 0 bases, and 5 bases had no gene match. Per the germline V gene, CDR1 is LGHDT and CDR2 is YNNKEL (reference sequence). Sequences were obtained from blood. This sequence originates from a woman in her sixties in good health. This chain links TRBV3-1 with TRBJ2-3; 9 nucleotides match TRBD1. For the CDR3, the DNA is TGTGCCAGCAGCCAAGAGATAGGGACAGGGCCAGATACGCAGTATTTT. Protein sequence: CASSQEIGTGPDTQYF.